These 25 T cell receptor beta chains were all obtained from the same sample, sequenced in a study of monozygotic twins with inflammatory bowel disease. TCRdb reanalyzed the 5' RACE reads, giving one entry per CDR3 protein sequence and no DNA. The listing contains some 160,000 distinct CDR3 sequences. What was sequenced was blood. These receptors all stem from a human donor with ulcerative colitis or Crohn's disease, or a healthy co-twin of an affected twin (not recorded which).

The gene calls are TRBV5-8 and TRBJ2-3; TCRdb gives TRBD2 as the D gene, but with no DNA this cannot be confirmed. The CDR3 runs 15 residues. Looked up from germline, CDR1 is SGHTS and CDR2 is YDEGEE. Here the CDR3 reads CASSLGGRPTDTQYF.

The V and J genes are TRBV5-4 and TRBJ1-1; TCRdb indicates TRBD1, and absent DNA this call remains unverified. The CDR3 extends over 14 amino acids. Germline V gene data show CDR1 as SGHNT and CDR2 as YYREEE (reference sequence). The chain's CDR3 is CASRSTGRNTEAFF.

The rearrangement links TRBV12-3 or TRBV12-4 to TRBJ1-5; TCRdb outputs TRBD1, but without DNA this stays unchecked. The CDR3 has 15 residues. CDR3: CASSMGGQNDQPQHF.

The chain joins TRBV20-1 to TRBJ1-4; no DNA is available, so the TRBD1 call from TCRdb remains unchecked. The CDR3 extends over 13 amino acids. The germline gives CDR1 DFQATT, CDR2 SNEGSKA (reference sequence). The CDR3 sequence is CSARAGTNEKLFF.

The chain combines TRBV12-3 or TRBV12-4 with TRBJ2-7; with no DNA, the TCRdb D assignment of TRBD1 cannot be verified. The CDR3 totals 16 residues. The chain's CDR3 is CASSFNRDRGNYEQYF.

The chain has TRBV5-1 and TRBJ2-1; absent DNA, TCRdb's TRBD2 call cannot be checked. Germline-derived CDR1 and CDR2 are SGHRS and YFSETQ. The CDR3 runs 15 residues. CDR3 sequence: CASSFERTSQEEQFF.

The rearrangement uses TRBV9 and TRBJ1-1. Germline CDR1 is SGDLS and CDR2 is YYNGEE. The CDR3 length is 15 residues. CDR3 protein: CASSVHVTANTEAFF.

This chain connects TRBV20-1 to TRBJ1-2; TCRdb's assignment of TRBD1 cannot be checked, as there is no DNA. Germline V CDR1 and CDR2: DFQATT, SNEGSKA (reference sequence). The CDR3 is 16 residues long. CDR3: CSAPGRTGPLVYGYTF.

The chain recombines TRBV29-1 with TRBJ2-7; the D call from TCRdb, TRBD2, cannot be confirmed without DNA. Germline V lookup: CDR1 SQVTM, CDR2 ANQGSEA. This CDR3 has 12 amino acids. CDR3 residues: CSVDHGPGEQYF.

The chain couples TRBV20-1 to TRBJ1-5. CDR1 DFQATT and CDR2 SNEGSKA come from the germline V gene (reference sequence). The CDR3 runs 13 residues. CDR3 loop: CSARVPGNQPQHF.

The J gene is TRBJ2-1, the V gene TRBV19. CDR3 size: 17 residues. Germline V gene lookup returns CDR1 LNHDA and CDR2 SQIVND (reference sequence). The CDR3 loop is CASSTHAYGSTYNEQFF.

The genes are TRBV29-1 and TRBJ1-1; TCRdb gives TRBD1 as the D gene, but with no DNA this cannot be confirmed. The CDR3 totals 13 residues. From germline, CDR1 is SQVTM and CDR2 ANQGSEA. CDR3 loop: CSSLSGQGTEAFF.

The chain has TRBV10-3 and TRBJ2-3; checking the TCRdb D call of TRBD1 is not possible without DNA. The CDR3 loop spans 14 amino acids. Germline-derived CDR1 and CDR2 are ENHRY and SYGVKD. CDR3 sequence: CAISFDRGTDTQYF.

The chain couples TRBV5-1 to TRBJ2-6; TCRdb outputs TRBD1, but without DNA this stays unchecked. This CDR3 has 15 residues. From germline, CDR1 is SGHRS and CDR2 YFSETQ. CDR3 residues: CASSFGTGLSNVLTF. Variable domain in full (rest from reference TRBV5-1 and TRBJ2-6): KAGVTQTPRYLIKTRGQQVTLSCSPISGHRSVSWYQQTPGQGLQFLFEYFSETQRNKGNFPGRFSGRQFSNSRSEMNVSTLELGDSALYLCASSFGTGLSNVLTFGAGSRLTVL.

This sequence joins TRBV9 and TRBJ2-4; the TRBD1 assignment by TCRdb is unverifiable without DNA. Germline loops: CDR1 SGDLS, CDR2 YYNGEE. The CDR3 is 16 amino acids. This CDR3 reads CASSVGDNGFKNIQYF.

CDR3 protein: CASSPGAGRAYNEQFF. The chain has TRBV5-1 and TRBJ2-1; TCRdb indicates TRBD1, and absent DNA this call remains unverified. CDR3 length: 16 residues. Germline lookup yields CDR1 SGHRS and CDR2 YFSETQ.

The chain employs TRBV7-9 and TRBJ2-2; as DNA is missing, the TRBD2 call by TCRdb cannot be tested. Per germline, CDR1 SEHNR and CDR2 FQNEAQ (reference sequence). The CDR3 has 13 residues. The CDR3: CASSPGLFGELFF.

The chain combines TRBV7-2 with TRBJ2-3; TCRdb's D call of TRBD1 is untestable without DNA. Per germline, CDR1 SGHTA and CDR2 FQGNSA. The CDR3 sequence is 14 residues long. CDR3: CASSLNRGTDTQYF.

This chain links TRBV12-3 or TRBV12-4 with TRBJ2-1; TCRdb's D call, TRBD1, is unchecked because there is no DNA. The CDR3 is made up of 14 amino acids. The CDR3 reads CASSTSSTGDEQFF.

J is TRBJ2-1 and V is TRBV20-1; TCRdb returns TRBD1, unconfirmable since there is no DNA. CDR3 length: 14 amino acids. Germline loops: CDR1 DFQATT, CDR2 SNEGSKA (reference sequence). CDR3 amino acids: CSATDRGLYNEQFF.

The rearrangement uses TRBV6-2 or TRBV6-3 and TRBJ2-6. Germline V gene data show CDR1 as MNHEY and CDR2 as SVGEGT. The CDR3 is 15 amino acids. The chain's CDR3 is CASRHHYSGANVLTF.

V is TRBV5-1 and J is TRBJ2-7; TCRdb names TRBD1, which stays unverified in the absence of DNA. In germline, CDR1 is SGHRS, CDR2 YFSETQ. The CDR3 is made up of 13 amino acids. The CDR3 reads CASSLTGGYEQYF.

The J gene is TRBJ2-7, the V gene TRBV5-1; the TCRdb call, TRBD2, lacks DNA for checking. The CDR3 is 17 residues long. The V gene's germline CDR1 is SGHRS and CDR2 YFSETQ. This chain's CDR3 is CASSLDGASGISYEQYF.

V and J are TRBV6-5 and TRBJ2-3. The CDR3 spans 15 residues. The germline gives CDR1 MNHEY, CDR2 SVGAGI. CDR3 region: CASSYSTGSTDTQYF.

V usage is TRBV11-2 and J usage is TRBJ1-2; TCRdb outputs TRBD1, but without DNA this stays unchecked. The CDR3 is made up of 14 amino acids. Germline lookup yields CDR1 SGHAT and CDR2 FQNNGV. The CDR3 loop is CASSLDPGIYGYTF.